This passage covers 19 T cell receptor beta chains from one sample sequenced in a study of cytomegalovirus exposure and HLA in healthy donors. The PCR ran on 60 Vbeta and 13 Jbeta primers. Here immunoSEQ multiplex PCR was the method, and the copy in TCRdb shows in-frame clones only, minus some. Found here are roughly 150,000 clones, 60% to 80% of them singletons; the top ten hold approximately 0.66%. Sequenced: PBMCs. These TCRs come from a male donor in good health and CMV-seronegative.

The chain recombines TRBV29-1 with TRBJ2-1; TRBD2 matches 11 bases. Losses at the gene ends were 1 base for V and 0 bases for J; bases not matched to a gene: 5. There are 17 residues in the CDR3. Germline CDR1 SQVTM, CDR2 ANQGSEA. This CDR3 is CSVEGLAGGSSYNEQFF. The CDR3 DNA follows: TGCAGCGTTGAAGGGCTAGCGGGGGGCAGCTCCTACAATGAGCAGTTCTTC.

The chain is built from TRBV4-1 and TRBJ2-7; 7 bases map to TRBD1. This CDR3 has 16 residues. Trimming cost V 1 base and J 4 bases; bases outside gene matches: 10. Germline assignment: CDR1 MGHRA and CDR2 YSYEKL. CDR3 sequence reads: CASSQVVTGFGYEQYF. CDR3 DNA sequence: TGCGCCAGCAGCCAAGTGGTGACAGGGTTTGGGTACGAGCAGTACTTC.

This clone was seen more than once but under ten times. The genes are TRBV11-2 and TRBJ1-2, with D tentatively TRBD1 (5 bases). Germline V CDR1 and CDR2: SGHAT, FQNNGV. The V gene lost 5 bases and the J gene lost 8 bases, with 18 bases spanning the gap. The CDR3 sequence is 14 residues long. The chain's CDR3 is CASSLDSGLHGYTF. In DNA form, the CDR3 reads TGTGCCAGCAGCCTTGACAGTGGTCTGCACGGCTACACCTTC.

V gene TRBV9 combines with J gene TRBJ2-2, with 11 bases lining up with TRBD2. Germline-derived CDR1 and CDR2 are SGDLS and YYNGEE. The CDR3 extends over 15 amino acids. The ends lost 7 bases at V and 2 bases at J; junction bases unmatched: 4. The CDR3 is CASSGLAVNTGELFF. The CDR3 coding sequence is TGTGCCAGCTCGGGACTAGCGGTAAACACCGGGGAGCTGTTTTTT.

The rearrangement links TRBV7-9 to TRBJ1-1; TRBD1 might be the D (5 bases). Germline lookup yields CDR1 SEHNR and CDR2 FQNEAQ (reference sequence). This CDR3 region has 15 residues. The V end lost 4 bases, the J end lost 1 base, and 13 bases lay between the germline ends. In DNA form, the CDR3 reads TGTGCCAGCAGCTCCGGGGACTACTCGAACACTGAAGCTTTCTTT. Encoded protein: CASSSGDYSNTEAFF.

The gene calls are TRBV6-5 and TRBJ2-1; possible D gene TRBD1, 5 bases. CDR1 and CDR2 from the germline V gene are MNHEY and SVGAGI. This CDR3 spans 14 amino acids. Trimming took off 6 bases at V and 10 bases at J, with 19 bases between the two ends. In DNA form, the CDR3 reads TGTGCCAGCAGCAAAGGGCAGGGCGTAGAGGAGCAGTTCTTC. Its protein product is CASSKGQGVEEQFF.

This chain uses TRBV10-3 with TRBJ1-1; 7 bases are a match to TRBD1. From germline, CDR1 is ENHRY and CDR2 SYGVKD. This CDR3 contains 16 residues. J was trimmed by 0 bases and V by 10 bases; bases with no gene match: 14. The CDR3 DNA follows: TGTGCCACTGTACAGGGGTCCGGGGCCATGAACACTGAAGCTTTCTTT. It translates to CATVQGSGAMNTEAFF.

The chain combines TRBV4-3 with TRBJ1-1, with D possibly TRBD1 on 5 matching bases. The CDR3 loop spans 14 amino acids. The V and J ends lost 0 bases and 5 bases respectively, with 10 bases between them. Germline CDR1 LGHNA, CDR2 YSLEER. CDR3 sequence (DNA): TGCGCCAGCAGCCAAGAGGGCAGGGCGACTGAAGCTTTCTTT. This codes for CASSQEGRATEAFF.

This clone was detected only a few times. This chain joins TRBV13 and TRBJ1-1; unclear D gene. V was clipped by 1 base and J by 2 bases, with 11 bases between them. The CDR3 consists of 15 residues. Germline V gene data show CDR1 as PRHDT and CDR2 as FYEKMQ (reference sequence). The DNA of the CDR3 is TGTGCCAGCAGCTTAGCGCCCGGTTCCAACACTGAAGCTTTCTTT. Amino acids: CASSLAPGSNTEAFF.

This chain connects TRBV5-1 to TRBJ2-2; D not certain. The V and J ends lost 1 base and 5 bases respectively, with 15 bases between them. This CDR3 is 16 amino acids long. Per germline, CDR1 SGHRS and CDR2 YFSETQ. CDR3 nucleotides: TGCGCCAGCAGCTTGTTGGGCAGGTCATCGACCGGGGAGCTGTTTTTT. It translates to CASSLLGRSSTGELFF.

The CDR3 loop reads CASSLRTSGGTDTQYF. Here the CDR3 DNA reads TGTGCCAGCAGCTTAAGGACTAGCGGGGGCACAGATACGCAGTATTTT. The chain is built from TRBV7-8 and TRBJ2-3; 12 bases map to TRBD2. V lost 2 bases to trimming and J lost 1 base; unmatched junction nucleotides: 1. Germline CDR1 is SGHVS and CDR2 is FQNEAQ. CDR3 size: 16 residues.

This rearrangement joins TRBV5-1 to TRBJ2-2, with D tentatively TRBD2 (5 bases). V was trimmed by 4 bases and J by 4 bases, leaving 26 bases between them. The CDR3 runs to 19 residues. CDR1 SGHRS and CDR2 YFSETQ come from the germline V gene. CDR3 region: CASSPSGPNIVLGTGELFF. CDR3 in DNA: TGCGCCAGCAGCCCCAGCGGCCCCAATATCGTCCTAGGCACCGGGGAGCTGTTTTTT.

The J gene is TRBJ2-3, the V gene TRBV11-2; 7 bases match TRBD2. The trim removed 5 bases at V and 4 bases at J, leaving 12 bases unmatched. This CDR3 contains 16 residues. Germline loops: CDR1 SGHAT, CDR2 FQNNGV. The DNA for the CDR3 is TGTGCCAGCAGCCCACTGGTAGCGGGCAGTGCAGATACGCAGTATTTT. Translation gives CASSPLVAGSADTQYF.

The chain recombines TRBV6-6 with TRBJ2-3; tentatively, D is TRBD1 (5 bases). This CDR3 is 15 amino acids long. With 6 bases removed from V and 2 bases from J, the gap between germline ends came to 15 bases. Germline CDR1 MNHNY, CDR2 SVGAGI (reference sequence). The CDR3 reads CASSPIDRSTDTQYF. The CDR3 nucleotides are TGTGCCAGCAGCCCCATCGACAGATCCACAGATACGCAGTATTTT.

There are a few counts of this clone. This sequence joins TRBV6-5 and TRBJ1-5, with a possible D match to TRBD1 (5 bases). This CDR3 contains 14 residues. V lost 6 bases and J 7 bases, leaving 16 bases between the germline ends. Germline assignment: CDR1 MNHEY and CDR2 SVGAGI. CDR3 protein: CASSAGHLIQPQHF. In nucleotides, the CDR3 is TGTGCCAGCAGCGCCGGACACCTCATACAGCCCCAGCATTTT.

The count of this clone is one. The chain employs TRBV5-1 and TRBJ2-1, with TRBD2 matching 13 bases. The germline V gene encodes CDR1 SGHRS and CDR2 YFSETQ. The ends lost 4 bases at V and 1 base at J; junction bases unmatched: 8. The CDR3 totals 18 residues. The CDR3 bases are TGCGCCAGCAGCGTGGGACTAGCGGGATTCGGGTCCTACAATGAGCAGTTCTTC. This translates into CASSVGLAGFGSYNEQFF.

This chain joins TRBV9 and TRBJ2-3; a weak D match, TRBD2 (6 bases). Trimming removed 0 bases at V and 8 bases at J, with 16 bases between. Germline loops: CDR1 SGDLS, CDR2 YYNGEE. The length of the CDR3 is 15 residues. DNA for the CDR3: TGTGCCAGCAGCGTAGACGGGAGCGGAGCGGTTACGCAGTATTTT. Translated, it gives CASSVDGSGAVTQYF.

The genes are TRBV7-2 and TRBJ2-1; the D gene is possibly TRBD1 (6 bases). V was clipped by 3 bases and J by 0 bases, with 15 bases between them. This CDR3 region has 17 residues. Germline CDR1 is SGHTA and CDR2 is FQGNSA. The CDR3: CASSFLPVDSSYNEQFF. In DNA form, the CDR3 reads TGTGCCAGCAGCTTCCTACCCGTGGACAGCTCCTACAATGAGCAGTTCTTC.

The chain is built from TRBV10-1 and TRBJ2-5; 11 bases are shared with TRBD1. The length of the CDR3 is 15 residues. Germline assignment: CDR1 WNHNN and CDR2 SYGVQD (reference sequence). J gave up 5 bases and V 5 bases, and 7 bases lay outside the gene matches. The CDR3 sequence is CASSHLRDRGETQYF. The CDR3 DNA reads TGCGCCAGCAGTCACCTCAGGGACAGGGGGGAGACCCAGTACTTC.